Listed below are T cell receptor beta chains from one sample, sequenced in a study of preoperative IRX-2 immunotherapy in early breast cancer. Using immunoSEQ multiplex PCR, the repertoire was profiled, and TCRdb retains in-frame clones only, with some absent. The sample shows 40,000 to 50,000 clones, approximately 80% of them seen only once. The starting material was tumor tissue, obtained after IRX-2 immunotherapy. The receptors shown here come from a human donor with breast cancer. Both conserved end residues are part of each CDR3. A D gene is named only where the DNA matches it firmly. Clone size is given for some rows only: seen once, a few or many times, or a class if the clone is expanded.

CDR3aa,CDR3nt,abundance,j_gene,d_gene,v_gene
CAISESELVNNEQFF,TGTGCCATCAGTGAGTCGGAGCTAGTTAACAATGAGCAGTTCTTC,.,TRBJ2-1,.,TRBV10-3
CASRASGSIVVETQYF,TGTGCCAGCAGAGCCTCTGGCAGTATTGTCGTGGAGACCCAGTACTTC,.,TRBJ2-5,.,TRBV2
CASTSPPLAGHYNEQFF,TGTGCCAGTACCTCCCCCCCCTTAGCTGGGCATTACAATGAGCAGTTCTTC,.,TRBJ2-1,.,TRBV19
CACASGGGTDTQYF,TGTGCCTGTGCTAGCGGGGGAGGAACAGATACGCAGTATTTT,.,TRBJ2-3,.,TRBV12-2
CASRNGKRGWEETQYF,TGTGCCAGCAGGAACGGCAAGCGGGGGTGGGAAGAGACCCAGTACTTC,once,TRBJ2-5,TRBD2,TRBV9
CASIASGSTDTQYF,TGCGCCAGCATTGCTAGCGGGAGCACAGATACGCAGTATTTT,.,TRBJ2-3,TRBD2,TRBV10-2
CASSLEGTRLATGELFF,TGCGCCAGCAGCTTGGAAGGGACAAGGTTGGCCACCGGGGAGCTGTTTTTT,.,TRBJ2-2,.,TRBV5-1
CSVTGPNTEAFF,TGCAGCGTTACAGGACCGAACACTGAAGCTTTCTTT,.,TRBJ1-1,.,TRBV29-1
CASSSRGGIRREQFF,TGTGCCAGCAGTAGTCGGGGGGGCATCAGGCGTGAGCAGTTCTTC,.,TRBJ2-1,TRBD2,TRBV7-6
CASRVDRGGVQPQHF,TGTGCCAGTAGGGTCGACAGGGGAGGTGTTCAGCCCCAGCATTTT,.,TRBJ1-5,TRBD1,TRBV19
CASILGGNTEAFF,TGTGCCAGCATCCTAGGGGGGAACACTGAAGCTTTCTTT,.,TRBJ1-1,.,TRBV6-8
CASIRYAPRSYNEQFF,TGTGCCAGCATAAGGTACGCGCCCAGATCCTACAATGAGCAGTTCTTC,.,TRBJ2-1,.,TRBV2
CASSYPGTGAMNGYTF,TGTGCCAGTAGCTATCCCGGGACAGGGGCCATGAATGGCTACACCTTC,.,TRBJ1-2,TRBD1,TRBV19
CASSPTDTGTGELFF,TGTGCCAGCAGTCCGACGGACACGGGCACCGGGGAGCTGTTTTTT,.,TRBJ2-2,.,TRBV6-7
CASSSLGGGELFF,TGTGCCAGTAGTTCACTGGGCGGCGGGGAGCTGTTTTTT,.,TRBJ2-2,.,TRBV19
CASSVRTDQPQHF,TGTGCCAGCAGTGTCCGCACCGATCAGCCCCAGCATTTT,once,TRBJ1-5,.,TRBV6-8
CASSEPSKTDTQYF,TGCGCCAGCAGTGAGCCGAGCAAAACAGATACGCAGTATTTT,.,TRBJ2-3,.,TRBV10-2
CASSFDPRGSGVAYNEQFF,TGTGCCAGCAGTTTTGATCCCCGGGGTAGCGGAGTTGCCTACAATGAGCAGTTCTTC,.,TRBJ2-1,.,TRBV28
CASRVIGSYNEQFF,TGTGCCAGTAGGGTCATAGGCAGCTACAATGAGCAGTTCTTC,.,TRBJ2-1,.,TRBV19
CASSGGGGNEQFF,TGCGCCAGCAGTGGCGGAGGGGGCAATGAGCAGTTCTTC,once,TRBJ2-1,.,TRBV10-2
CATSPLGAGLPNTGELFF,TGTGCCACCAGCCCCCTTGGGGCAGGCCTACCGAACACCGGGGAGCTGTTTTTT,.,TRBJ2-2,.,TRBV15
CASSSGTVGEKLFF,TGTGCCAGCAGTTCCGGGACAGTAGGGGAAAAACTGTTTTTT,.,TRBJ1-4,TRBD1,TRBV28
CASSEGPGGKYEQYF,TGTGCCAGCAGTGAAGGTCCAGGGGGCAAATACGAGCAGTACTTC,.,TRBJ2-7,TRBD1,TRBV6-1
CASRMDRAGNTIYF,TGTGCCAGCAGAATGGACAGGGCGGGAAACACCATATATTTT,.,TRBJ1-3,TRBD1,TRBV6-8
CASSGETVRATEAFF,TGTGCCAGTAGTGGGGAGACAGTTAGGGCCACTGAAGCTTTCTTT,.,TRBJ1-1,.,TRBV19
CASSQGQDYEQYF,TGCGCCAGCAGCCAAGGCCAGGACTACGAGCAGTACTTC,.,TRBJ2-7,.,TRBV4-1
CASSQDSAYGYTF,TGTGCCAGCAGCCAAGACTCCGCCTATGGCTACACCTTC,.,TRBJ1-2,.,TRBV14